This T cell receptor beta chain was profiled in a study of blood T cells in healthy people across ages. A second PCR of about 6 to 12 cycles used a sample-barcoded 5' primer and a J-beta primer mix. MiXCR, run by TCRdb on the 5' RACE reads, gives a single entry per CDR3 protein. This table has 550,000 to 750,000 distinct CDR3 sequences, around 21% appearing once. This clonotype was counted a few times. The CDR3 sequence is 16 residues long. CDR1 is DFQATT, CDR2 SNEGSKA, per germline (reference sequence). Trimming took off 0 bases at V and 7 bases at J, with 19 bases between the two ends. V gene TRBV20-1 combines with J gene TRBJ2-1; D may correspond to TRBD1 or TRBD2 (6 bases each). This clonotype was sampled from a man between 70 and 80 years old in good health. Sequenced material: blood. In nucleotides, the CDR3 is TGCAGTGCTAGAGAGGGACGGCGGGACACCGGGAATGAGCAGTTCTTC. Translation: CSAREGRRDTGNEQFF.